A single sample gave rise to the 14 T cell receptor beta chains below, sequenced in a study of T-cell reconstitution after alpha-beta-depleted transplantation in children. Molecular barcoding with unique molecular identifiers was used for the TCRbeta library. TCRdb called the PCR reads again in MiXCR, with one record for every CDR3 protein. The sample records around 600,000 distinct CDR3 sequences, more than 20% being singletons. The starting material was PBMCs, mostly from graft donor cells, obtained 360 days after TCRalphabeta/CD19-depleted stem cell transplant. These TCRs come from a boy under two years old who had a stem cell transplant for acute myeloid leukemia, so the T cells may come from the graft donor.

A few counts support this clonotype. V and J are TRBV12-3 or TRBV12-4 and TRBJ1-2, with 10 positions matching TRBD1. V lost 7 bases and J lost 5; bases outside the gene matches: 7. The CDR3 totals 14 residues. DNA for the CDR3: TGTGCCAGCACCTGGACAGGGGGACTGTATGGCTACACCTTC. It codes for CASTWTGGLYGYTF.

The table lists this clonotype with a few counts. This chain joins TRBV29-1 and TRBJ2-3; 10 bases are a match to TRBD2. CDR3 length: 16 amino acids. The germline V gene has CDR1 SQVTM and CDR2 ANQGSEA. Trimming removed 6 bases from V and 0 bases from J; junction bases left unmatched: 9. The CDR3 DNA follows: TGCAGCGTCCACCCCGGGGGACTAGCGAGCACAGATACGCAGTATTTT. This translates into CSVHPGGLASTDTQYF.

V is TRBV19 and J is TRBJ1-1, with 8 bases identical to TRBD1. Losses at the gene ends were 10 bases for V and 2 bases for J; bases not matched to a gene: 6. The CDR3 consists of 13 residues. The germline gives CDR1 LNHDA, CDR2 SQIVND (reference sequence). Here the CDR3 DNA reads TGTGCCACCAGGGACAGGACCAACACTGAAGCTTTCTTT. This gives the protein CATRDRTNTEAFF.

This clonotype was observed many times. The genes are TRBV12-3 or TRBV12-4 and TRBJ2-5, with 8 bases aligning to TRBD1. The J segment lost 4 bases and the V segment lost 6 bases, leaving 4 bases of the junction unmatched. The CDR3 is made up of 13 amino acids. The CDR3 region is CASRQGAGETQYF. In nucleotides, the CDR3 is TGTGCCAGCAGGCAGGGGGCTGGAGAGACCCAGTACTTC.

In this sample, this clonotype turned up a few times. This chain uses TRBV20-1 with TRBJ2-5; D unresolved. Trimming pared 0 bases from V and 2 bases from J, leaving 16 bases between. Germline lookup yields CDR1 DFQATT and CDR2 SNEGSKA (reference sequence). CDR3 length: 16 amino acids. The CDR3 reads CSARDRFEDTQETQYF. DNA for the CDR3: TGCAGTGCTAGAGATCGATTTGAGGATACTCAAGAGACCCAGTACTTC.

This clonotype has just a few counts. The chain employs TRBV20-1 and TRBJ2-1; D tentatively reads TRBD1 or TRBD2 (6 bases each). The CDR3 contains 13 residues. V lost 3 bases to trimming and J lost 3 bases, with 9 bases between them. Germline CDR1 is DFQATT and CDR2 is SNEGSKA (reference sequence). Here the CDR3 reads CSASGGHYNEQFF. CDR3 bases: TGCAGTGCTAGCGGGGGACACTACAATGAGCAGTTCTTC.

The CDR3 loop reads CSARAFGGHEQFF. For the CDR3, the DNA is TGCAGTGCTAGAGCCTTCGGCGGTCATGAGCAGTTCTTC. The J gene is TRBJ2-1, the V gene TRBV20-1; D is unresolved. Germline lookup yields CDR1 DFQATT and CDR2 SNEGSKA (reference sequence). CDR3 length: 13 residues. V shed 1 base and J shed 8 bases, with 12 bases lying between them.

The chain has TRBV28 and TRBJ2-1; tentatively, D is TRBD1 (6 bases). The CDR3 covers 15 residues. Trimming stripped 5 bases from V and 3 bases from J, with 14 bases between. Germline V gene lookup returns CDR1 MDHEN and CDR2 SYDVKM. CDR3 nucleotide sequence: TGTGCCAGCAGTCGACAGGCGATGGACTACAATGAGCAGTTCTTC. Translation gives CASSRQAMDYNEQFF. The whole variable domain, remainder taken from reference TRBV28 and TRBJ2-1, is DVKVTQSSRYLVKRTGEKVFLECVQDMDHENMFWYRQDPGLGLRLIYFSYDVKMKEKGDIPEGYSVSREKKERFSLILESASTNQTSMYLCASSRQAMDYNEQFFGPGTRLTVL.

This clonotype was seen ten or more times. The rearrangement uses TRBV5-1 and TRBJ2-5, with 8 positions matching TRBD1. CDR1 and CDR2 (germline): SGHRS, YFSETQ. CDR3 length: 16 residues. J lost 2 bases, V lost 4 bases, and 10 bases had no gene match. CDR3: CASSPHGQGVQETQYF. The CDR3 DNA reads TGCGCCAGCAGCCCGCATGGACAGGGCGTACAAGAGACCCAGTACTTC.

A remark on this clonotype: The junction departs from the called germline gene at one end, perhaps through a read error. V gene TRBV6-2 or TRBV6-3 combines with J gene TRBJ1-2, with D tentatively TRBD1 (5 bases). This CDR3 is built from 12 residues. Germline-derived CDR1 and CDR2 are MNHEY and SVGEGT. The CDR3 is CASSYSTGRSFF. The CDR3, as DNA: TGTGCCAGCAGTTACTCGACGGGACGGTCCTTCTTC.

The CDR3 bases are TGTGCCAGCAGCTATACGGGACTAGCGGGGAAAGAGACCCAGTACTTC. Its translation: CASSYTGLAGKETQYF. The chain recombines TRBV7-2 with TRBJ2-5; TRBD2 matches 13 bases. This CDR3 is built from 16 residues. V lost 4 bases and J lost 3; bases outside the gene matches: 5. Germline V gene data show CDR1 as SGHTA and CDR2 as FQGNSA.

This clonotype was recorded a few times. The rearrangement joins TRBV6-1 to TRBJ2-3, with 13 bases that match TRBD2. The CDR3 consists of 18 residues. The ends lost 6 bases at V and 8 bases at J; junction bases unmatched: 17. Germline assignment: CDR1 MNHNS and CDR2 SASEGT. CDR3 nucleotides: TGTGCCAGCAGCTTCGGACTAGCGGGGGTACTTTATGCCGGTACGCAGTATTTT. The encoded protein is CASSFGLAGVLYAGTQYF.

This clonotype occurred many times. The J gene is TRBJ2-3, the V gene TRBV20-1; 10 bases are shared with TRBD1. Germline V gene sequence: CDR1 DFQATT, CDR2 SNEGSKA (reference sequence). The V segment lost 5 bases and the J segment 5 bases; nucleotides outside the gene matches: 13. CDR3 size: 16 residues. This CDR3 reads CSASTLRDRGIDTQYF. The CDR3 bases are TGCAGTGCTTCTACCCTCCGGGACAGGGGAATAGATACGCAGTATTTT.

This chain joins TRBV27 and TRBJ2-7; 14 nucleotides match TRBD2. CDR1 MNHEY and CDR2 SMNVEV come from the germline V gene (reference sequence). V lost 5 bases to trimming and J lost 2 bases; unmatched junction nucleotides: 11. The CDR3 consists of 18 residues. CDR3 protein: CASSPLPGTSGGTYEQYV. The DNA of the CDR3 is TGTGCCAGCAGTCCCCTACCCGGGACTAGCGGGGGCACCTACGAGCAGTACGTC.